This is a list of T cell receptor beta chains from one sample in a study of T-cell memory formation after mild COVID-19. TCRdb processed the 5' RACE reads anew with MiXCR; each CDR3 protein has one entry. The top ten hold less than 30% of the sample, which has more than 250,000 distinct CDR3 sequences, roughly 16% seen once. Sample: PBMCs or a T cell subset sorted from them (not recorded which). Source of these receptors: a man aged 18 to 35 who had mild COVID-19 (a few samples of this study predate the infection). Cell type and time point are not known. CDR3s include the opening cysteine and the closing phenylalanine or tryptophan. D genes are given only for firm matches. For some rows the clone size is stated as once, few or many, or as a class when expanded; others skip it.

J,size,V,D,DNA,CDR3
TRBJ1-5,NA,TRBV20-1,TRBD1,TGCAGTGCTATCAACCGACAGGGCTATAGCAATCAGCCCCAGCATTTT,CSAINRQGYSNQPQHF
TRBJ1-6,few,TRBV5-1,NA,TGCGCCAGCAGAGTCGGGCCCAACGCTGCTAATTCACCCCTCCACTTT,CASRVGPNAANSPLHF
TRBJ1-1,NA,TRBV6-2/TRBV6-3,TRBD1,TGTGCCACCCAGACAGGGGCAACTGAAGCTTTCTTT,CATQTGATEAFF
TRBJ2-1,NA,TRBV19,TRBD2,TGTGCCAGTAGTATAGTAGCGGGGGGGGAGCAGTTCTTC,CASSIVAGGEQFF
TRBJ2-6,NA,TRBV18,NA,TGTGCCAGCTCACCAGTCGGGGAGGCTGGGGCCAACGTCCTGACTTTC,CASSPVGEAGANVLTF
TRBJ1-2,many,TRBV12-3/TRBV12-4,NA,TGTGCCAGCAGTTTCTCAGCTCCGGGGGCTGACGGGGGTTTTAATGGCTACACCTTC,CASSFSAPGADGGFNGYTF
TRBJ2-1,few,TRBV25-1,TRBD1,TGTGCCAGCAGTGAATGGACAGGGCTGGATGAGCAGTTCTTC,CASSEWTGLDEQFF
TRBJ1-2,NA,TRBV7-9,NA,TGTGCCAGCAGCTCCTTTGACGGAAACTATGGCTACACCTTC,CASSSFDGNYGYTF
TRBJ2-7,few,TRBV6-5,TRBD1,TGTGCCAGCAGTTACTCGGCAGGGGGCCCATACGAGCAGTACTTC,CASSYSAGGPYEQYF
TRBJ1-5,many,TRBV12-3/TRBV12-4,NA,TGTGCCAGCAGCCCTGTGGGGGCCCAGCCCCAGCATTTT,CASSPVGAQPQHF
TRBJ2-3,NA,TRBV21-1,NA,TGTGCCAGCAGGATTCAGGGTATTGCAGATACGCAGTATTTT,CASRIQGIADTQYF
TRBJ2-5,NA,TRBV11-2,NA,TGTGCCAGCAGCTTGTGGGGCCAAGAGACCCAGTACTTC,CASSLWGQETQYF
TRBJ1-4,NA,TRBV27,NA,TGTGCCAGCAGTTTATCTCAGGGAAGAACTAATGAAAAACTGTTTTTT,CASSLSQGRTNEKLFF
TRBJ2-1,few,TRBV10-3,TRBD1,TGTGCCATCGCTGCGGGAAGCGGGACAGGGGGCCGCAATGAGCAGTTCTTC,CAIAAGSGTGGRNEQFF
TRBJ1-2,NA,TRBV12-3/TRBV12-4,TRBD1,TGTGCCAGCCAACAGGGGAGAGTTAATGGCTACACCTTC,CASQQGRVNGYTF
TRBJ2-3,NA,TRBV11-1,TRBD2,TGTGCCAGCAGCGACCGAGGACTAGCTGATACGCAGTATTTT,CASSDRGLADTQYF
TRBJ1-5,NA,TRBV7-2,NA,TGTGCCAGCAGCTGGGGGAGCCCGGGGCCCCAGCATTTT,CASSWGSPGPQHF
TRBJ2-1,NA,TRBV5-1,TRBD2,TGCGCCAGCAGCTCCAGGGTTTCGGGGGGAATAACGTACAATGAGCAGTTCTTC,CASSSRVSGGITYNEQFF
TRBJ1-1,few,TRBV20-1,NA,TGCAGTGCTCGGGCGGCACGGGGGGGAAACACTGAAGCTTTCTTT,CSARAARGGNTEAFF
TRBJ2-2,NA,TRBV7-6,TRBD1,TGTGCCAGCAGCCATGCCCGGGACAGGCTATACACCGGGGAGCTGTTTTTT,CASSHARDRLYTGELFF
TRBJ2-2,NA,TRBV6-2/TRBV6-3,TRBD2,TGTGCCAGCAGCCCATGGGGGGCAGCGGGGGACACCGGGGAGCTGTTTTTT,CASSPWGAAGDTGELFF
TRBJ1-3,many,TRBV6-5,NA,TGTGCCAGCAGTTACTCCGCGGCCCGCGCTGGAAACACCATATATTTT,CASSYSAARAGNTIYF
TRBJ1-1,few,TRBV6-2/TRBV6-3,NA,TGTGCCAGCAGTTACGAAACTGAAGCTTTCTTT,CASSYETEAFF
TRBJ2-7,NA,TRBV20-1,TRBD2,TGCAGTGCTCTGTCCGGGACTAGCGGGGGGGCCCCCGAGCAGTACTTC,CSALSGTSGGAPEQYF
TRBJ2-7,few,TRBV7-6,NA,TGTGCCAGCAGCCCCGGGGTAGGGCGGGAGCAGTACTTC,CASSPGVGREQYF
TRBJ2-5,many,TRBV15,NA,TGTGCCACCAGCCCCAGGGGAGGAGAGACCCAGTACTTC,CATSPRGGETQYF
TRBJ2-2,NA,TRBV5-1,NA,TGCGCCAGCAAGACAGTGGCGAACACCGGGGAGCTGTTTTTT,CASKTVANTGELFF
TRBJ1-2,NA,TRBV7-9,NA,TGTGCCAGCAGCTTAGCGGGCCAGAGAGCCTACACCTTC,CASSLAGQRAYTF
TRBJ2-4,few,TRBV5-5,TRBD1,TGTGCCAGCAGCTGGGACAGGGGTAGTGAGTCGCAACTAGCCAAAAACATTCAGTACTTC,CASSWDRGSESQLAKNIQYF
TRBJ2-1,NA,TRBV2,NA,TGTGCCAGCAGTGCTAGTGCGAATGAGCAGTTCTTC,CASSASANEQFF
TRBJ2-1,few,TRBV20-1,NA,TGCAGTGCTAGGGCCCCTGGGGGGCGCCCATCCTACAATGAGCAGTTCTTC,CSARAPGGRPSYNEQFF
TRBJ1-3,few,TRBV2,NA,TGTGCCAGCAGTGCCCCGGGGGGACCTGGAAACACCATATATTTT,CASSAPGGPGNTIYF
TRBJ1-6,NA,TRBV6-1,TRBD1,TGTGCCAGCAGGAGGACAGGGGGGATCGTATCGACTTCACCCCTCCACTTT,CASRRTGGIVSTSPLHF
TRBJ1-6,many,TRBV2,NA,TGTGCCAGCAAGACCGACAGCCATAATTCACCCCTCCACTTT,CASKTDSHNSPLHF
TRBJ1-1,NA,TRBV5-1,TRBD1,TGCGCCAGCCGCGCCTCCGGGACAGGGAATACTGAAGCTTTCTTT,CASRASGTGNTEAFF
TRBJ2-1,many,TRBV7-6,TRBD2,TGTGCCAGCAGACGCACTAGCGGGGGGGCCGGTGAGCAGTTCTTC,CASRRTSGGAGEQFF
TRBJ2-2,NA,TRBV7-2,TRBD2,TGTGCCAGCAGCTTATTTAGCGGGGGTAACACCGGGGAGCTGTTTTTT,CASSLFSGGNTGELFF
TRBJ2-1,few,TRBV5-4,TRBD1,TGTGCCAGCAGCTTGGGGGACAGGGGGACACGGGAGCAGTTCTTC,CASSLGDRGTREQFF
TRBJ2-6,few,TRBV4-2,NA,TGTGCCAGCAGCCAAGGTTCTGGCTCTGGGGCCAACGTCCTGACTTTC,CASSQGSGSGANVLTF
TRBJ1-5,NA,TRBV28,NA,TGTGCCAGCAGTTTCGTGGGTATTCAGCCCCAGCATTTT,CASSFVGIQPQHF
TRBJ2-3,few,TRBV7-9,NA,TGTGCCAGCAGCTTTCTGGTGGCAGATACGCAGTATTTT,CASSFLVADTQYF
TRBJ1-6,NA,TRBV20-1,TRBD1,TGCAGTGCTAGAACCGACAGGGGGAATTCACCCCTCCACTTT,CSARTDRGNSPLHF
TRBJ1-2,NA,TRBV4-3,NA,TGCGCCAGCAGCCAAGGGAACGAGGTCTATGGCTACACCTTC,CASSQGNEVYGYTF
TRBJ2-7,few,TRBV5-1,TRBD1,TGCGCCAGCAGCTCACAGGGGACCTCTCTGAACGAGCAGTACTTC,CASSSQGTSLNEQYF
TRBJ2-3,NA,TRBV24-1,NA,TGTGCCACCAGTGCCTCGGGGGCGGGGACAGATACGCAGTATTTT,CATSASGAGTDTQYF
TRBJ2-7,few,TRBV11-1,NA,TGTGCCAGCAGCTTACGGGTTTCCTACGAGCAGTACTTC,CASSLRVSYEQYF
TRBJ2-1,few,TRBV25-1,NA,TGTGCCAGCAGTTCATGGGGTGAGCAGTTCTTC,CASSSWGEQFF
TRBJ2-3,NA,TRBV18,NA,TGTGCCAGCTCACCCCAAAGAATGCCTGATACGCAGTATTTT,CASSPQRMPDTQYF
TRBJ2-3,once,TRBV7-2,NA,TGTGCCAGCAGCCCGCAGGCCCGTAGCACAGATACGCAGTATTTT,CASSPQARSTDTQYF
TRBJ2-1,NA,TRBV4-3,NA,TGCGCCAGCAGCCTCGAACGGACTGGAGACGCGGAGCAGTTCTTC,CASSLERTGDAEQFF
TRBJ2-7,few,TRBV7-6,NA,TGTGCCAGCAGCTTAACATCCCAGTCGTTGGACGAGCAGTACTTC,CASSLTSQSLDEQYF
TRBJ1-1,many,TRBV5-1,NA,TGCGCCAGCAGCTTGTATAGTTCGAACACTGAAGCTTTCTTT,CASSLYSSNTEAFF
TRBJ2-5,many,TRBV7-3,TRBD1,TGTGCCAGCAGCCGGACAGGGCCTGGAGAGACCCAGTACTTC,CASSRTGPGETQYF
TRBJ1-4,few,TRBV4-3,NA,TGCGCCAGCAGCAGGGCTCGGTATAATGAAAAACTGTTTTTT,CASSRARYNEKLFF
TRBJ2-2,NA,TRBV4-2,NA,TGTGCCAGCAGCCAAGCCCGAGGCATGAGGGGCGAGGGGGCGAACACCGGGGAGCTGTTTTTT,CASSQARGMRGEGANTGELFF
TRBJ1-5,NA,TRBV2,NA,TGTGCCAGCAGTGAGCGGCAGATGCATCAGCCCCAGCATTTT,CASSERQMHQPQHF